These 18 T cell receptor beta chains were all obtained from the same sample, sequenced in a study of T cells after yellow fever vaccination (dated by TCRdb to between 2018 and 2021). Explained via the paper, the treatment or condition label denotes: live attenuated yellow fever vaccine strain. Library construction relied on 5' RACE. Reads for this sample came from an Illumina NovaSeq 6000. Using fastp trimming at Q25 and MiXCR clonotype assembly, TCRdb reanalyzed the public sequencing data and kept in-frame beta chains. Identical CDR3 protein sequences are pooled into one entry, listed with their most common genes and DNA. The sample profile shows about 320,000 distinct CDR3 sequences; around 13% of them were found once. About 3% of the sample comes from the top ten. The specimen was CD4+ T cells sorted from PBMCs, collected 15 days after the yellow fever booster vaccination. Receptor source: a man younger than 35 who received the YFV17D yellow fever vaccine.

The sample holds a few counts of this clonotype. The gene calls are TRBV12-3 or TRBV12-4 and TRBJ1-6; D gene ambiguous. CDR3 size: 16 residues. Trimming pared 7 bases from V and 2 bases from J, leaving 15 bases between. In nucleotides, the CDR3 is TGTGCCAGCACTCCCCCCGCGGGCGCCTATAATTCACCCCTCCACTTT. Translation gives CASTPPAGAYNSPLHF.

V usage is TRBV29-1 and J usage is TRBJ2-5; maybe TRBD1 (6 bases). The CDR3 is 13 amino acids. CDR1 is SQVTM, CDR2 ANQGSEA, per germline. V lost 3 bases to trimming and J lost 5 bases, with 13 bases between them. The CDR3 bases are TGCAGCGTTGATGGCAGGGGCGGGGAGACCCAGTACTTC. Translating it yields CSVDGRGGETQYF.

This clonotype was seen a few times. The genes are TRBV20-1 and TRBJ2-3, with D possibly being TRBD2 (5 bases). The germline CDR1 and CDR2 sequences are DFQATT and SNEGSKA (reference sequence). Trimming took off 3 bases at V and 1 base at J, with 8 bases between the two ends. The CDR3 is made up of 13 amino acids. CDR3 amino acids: CSARAAGTDTQYF. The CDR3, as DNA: TGCAGTGCTAGGGCAGCGGGCACAGATACGCAGTATTTT.

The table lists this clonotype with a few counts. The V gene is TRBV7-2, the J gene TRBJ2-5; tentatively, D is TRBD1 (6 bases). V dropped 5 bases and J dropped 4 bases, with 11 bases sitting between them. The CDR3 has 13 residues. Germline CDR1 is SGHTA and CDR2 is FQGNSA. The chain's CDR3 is CASSVSGAETQYF. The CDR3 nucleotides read TGTGCCAGCAGCGTATCAGGGGCAGAGACCCAGTACTTC. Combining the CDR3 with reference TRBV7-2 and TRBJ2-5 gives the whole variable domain GAGVSQSPSNKVTEKGKDVELRCDPISGHTALYWYRQSLGQGLEFLIYFQGNSAPDKSGLPSDRFSAERTGGSVSTLTIQRTQQEDSAVYLCASSVSGAETQYFGPGTRLLVL.

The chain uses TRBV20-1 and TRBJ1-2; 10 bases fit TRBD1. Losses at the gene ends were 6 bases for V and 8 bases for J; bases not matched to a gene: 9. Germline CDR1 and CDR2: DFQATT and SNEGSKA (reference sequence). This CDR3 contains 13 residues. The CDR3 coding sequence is TGCAGTGCCCTGACAGGGGGCGCGAGGGGCTACACCTTC. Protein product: CSALTGGARGYTF.

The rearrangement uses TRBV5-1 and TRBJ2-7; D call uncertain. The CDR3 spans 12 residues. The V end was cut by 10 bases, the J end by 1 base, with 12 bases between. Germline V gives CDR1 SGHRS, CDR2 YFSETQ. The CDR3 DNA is TGCGCCGGCTCGACGTTTTCCTACGAGCAGTACTTC. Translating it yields CAGSTFSYEQYF.

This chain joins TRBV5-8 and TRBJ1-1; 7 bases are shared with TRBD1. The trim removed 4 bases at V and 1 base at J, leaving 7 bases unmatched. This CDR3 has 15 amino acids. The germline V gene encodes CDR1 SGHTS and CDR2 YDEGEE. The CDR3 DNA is TGTGCCAGCAGCCTCCTACAGGGGAAGAACACTGAAGCTTTCTTT. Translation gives CASSLLQGKNTEAFF.

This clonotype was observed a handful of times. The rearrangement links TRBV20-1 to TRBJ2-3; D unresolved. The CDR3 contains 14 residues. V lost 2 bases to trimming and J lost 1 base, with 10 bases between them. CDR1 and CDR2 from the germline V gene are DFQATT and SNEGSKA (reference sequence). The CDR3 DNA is TGCAGTGCTAGACGAGGATTCGGCACAGATACGCAGTATTTT. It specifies CSARRGFGTDTQYF.

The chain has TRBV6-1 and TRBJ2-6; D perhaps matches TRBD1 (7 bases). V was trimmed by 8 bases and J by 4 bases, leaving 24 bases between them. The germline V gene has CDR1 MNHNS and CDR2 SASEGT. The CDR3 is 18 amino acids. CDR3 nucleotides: TGTGCCAGCGGGGGGCGGGGACAGTCGTCCTCGGGGGCCAACGTCCTGACTTTC. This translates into CASGGRGQSSSGANVLTF.

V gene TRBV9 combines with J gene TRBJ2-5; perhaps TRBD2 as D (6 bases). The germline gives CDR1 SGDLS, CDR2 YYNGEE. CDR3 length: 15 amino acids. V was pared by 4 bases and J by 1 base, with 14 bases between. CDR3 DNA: TGTGCCAGCAGCAAAACCGGGGGATCCCAAGAGACCCAGTACTTC. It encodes CASSKTGGSQETQYF.

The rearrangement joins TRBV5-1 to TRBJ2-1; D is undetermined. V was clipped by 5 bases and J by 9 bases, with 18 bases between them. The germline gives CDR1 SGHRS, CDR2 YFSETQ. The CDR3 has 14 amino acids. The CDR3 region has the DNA TGCGCCAGCAGTGGGGTCCCCCCCTCCGGTGAGCAGTTCTTC. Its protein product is CASSGVPPSGEQFF.

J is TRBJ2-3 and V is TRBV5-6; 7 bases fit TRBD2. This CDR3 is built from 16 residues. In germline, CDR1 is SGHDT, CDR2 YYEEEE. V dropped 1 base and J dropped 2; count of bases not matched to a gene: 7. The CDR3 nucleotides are TGTGCCAGCAGCTTGTATAAGCGGGGACTCACAGATACGCAGTATTTT. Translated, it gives CASSLYKRGLTDTQYF.

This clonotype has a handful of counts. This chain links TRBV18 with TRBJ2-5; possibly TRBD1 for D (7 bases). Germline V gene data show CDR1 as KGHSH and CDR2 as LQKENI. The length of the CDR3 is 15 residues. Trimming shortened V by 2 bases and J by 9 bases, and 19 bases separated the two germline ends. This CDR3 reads CASSPVRGAVEPQYF. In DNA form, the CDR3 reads TGTGCCAGCTCACCAGTCAGGGGGGCGGTTGAGCCCCAGTACTTC.

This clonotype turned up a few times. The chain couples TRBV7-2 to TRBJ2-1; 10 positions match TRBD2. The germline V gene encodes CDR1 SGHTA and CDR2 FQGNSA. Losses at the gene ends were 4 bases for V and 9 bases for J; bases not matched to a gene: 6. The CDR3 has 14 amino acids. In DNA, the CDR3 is TGTGCCAGCAGCTCGCGGCGGACTAGCGGTGAGCAGTTCTTC. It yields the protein CASSSRRTSGEQFF.

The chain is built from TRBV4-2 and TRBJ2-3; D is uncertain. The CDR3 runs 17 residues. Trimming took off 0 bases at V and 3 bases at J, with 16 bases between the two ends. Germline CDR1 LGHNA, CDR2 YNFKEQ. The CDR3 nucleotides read TGTGCCAGCAGCCAAGATTCCTCAGGACGACTGACAGATACGCAGTATTTT. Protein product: CASSQDSSGRLTDTQYF.

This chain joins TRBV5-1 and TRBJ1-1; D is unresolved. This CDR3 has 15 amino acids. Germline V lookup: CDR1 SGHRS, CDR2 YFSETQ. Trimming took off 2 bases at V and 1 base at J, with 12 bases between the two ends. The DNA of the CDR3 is TGCGCCAGCAGCTTATGGACTCCCCGGAACACTGAAGCTTTCTTT. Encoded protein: CASSLWTPRNTEAFF.

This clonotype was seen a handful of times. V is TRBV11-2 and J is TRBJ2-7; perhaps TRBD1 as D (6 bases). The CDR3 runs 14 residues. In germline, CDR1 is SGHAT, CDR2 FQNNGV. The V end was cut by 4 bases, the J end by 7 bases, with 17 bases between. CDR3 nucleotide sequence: TGTGCCAGCAGCTCGTATACAATAGGGGGAGAGCAGTACTTC. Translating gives CASSSYTIGGEQYF.

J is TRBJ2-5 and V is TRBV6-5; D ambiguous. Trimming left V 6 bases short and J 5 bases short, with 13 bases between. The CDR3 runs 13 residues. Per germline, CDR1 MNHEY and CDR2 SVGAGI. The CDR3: CASRRTAVETQYF. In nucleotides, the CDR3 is TGTGCCAGCAGGCGGACGGCGGTGGAGACCCAGTACTTC.